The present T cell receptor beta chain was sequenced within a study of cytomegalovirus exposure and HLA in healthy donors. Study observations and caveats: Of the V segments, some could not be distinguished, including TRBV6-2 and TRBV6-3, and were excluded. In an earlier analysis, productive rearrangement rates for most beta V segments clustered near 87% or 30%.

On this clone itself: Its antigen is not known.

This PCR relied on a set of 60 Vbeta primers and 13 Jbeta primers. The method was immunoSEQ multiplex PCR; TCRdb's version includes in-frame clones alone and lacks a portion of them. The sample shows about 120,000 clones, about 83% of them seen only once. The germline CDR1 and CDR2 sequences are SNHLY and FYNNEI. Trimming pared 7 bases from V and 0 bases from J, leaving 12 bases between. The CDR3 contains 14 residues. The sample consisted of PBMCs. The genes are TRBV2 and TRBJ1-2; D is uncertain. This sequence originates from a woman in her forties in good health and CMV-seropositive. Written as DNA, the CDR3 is TGTGCCAGCATCGGGTCTGATTCTAACTATGGCTACACCTTC. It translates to CASIGSDSNYGYTF. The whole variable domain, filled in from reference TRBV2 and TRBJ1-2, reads EPEVTQTPSHQVTQMGQEVILRCVPISNHLYFYWYRQILGQKVEFLVSFYNNEISEKSEIFDDQFSVERPDGSNFTLKIRSTKLEDSAMYFCASIGSDSNYGYTFGSGTRLTVV.